This TCR beta chain was sequenced for a study of T cell responses to AZD1222 COVID-19 vaccine (dated by TCRdb to the early 2020s). Context from the whole study: AZD1222 recipients whose second dose came at about 4 weeks and those whose second dose came at about 12 weeks were combined into one group, since spike-specific TCR depth and breadth did not differ between the two schedules. Trial participants were enrolled by age into 18-55, 56-69 and 70-plus year subgroups, with 148, 28 and 57 TCR-sequenced participants respectively. TCR sequencing covered over 230 trial participants: 200 to 220 given two doses of AZD1222 and 26 given two doses of MenACWY control vaccine.

What the time point label conveys for this sample: baseline before first vaccination. Vaccinee samples were obtained from the UK trials COV001 and COV002, which included a single-blind randomized controlled phase 2/3 trial of AZD1222 (ChAdOx1 nCoV-19) in healthy adults. For TCRbeta chain sequencing, PBMC samples were collected from trial participants at day 0 and at day 28 after the second dose. The full study reports these points: Reportedly, almost half of the unique spike-specific TCRs recognized epitopes lying outside the regions that are mutated in the B.1.351 and B.1.1.7 variants. After two AZD1222 doses, spike-specific TCR breadth and depth were significantly higher than at day 0 and than in MenACWY recipients. Conclusions about previously exposed vaccinees are limited because only five to seven AZD1222 recipients were SARS-CoV-2 seropositive at baseline. Most participants were white British and females outnumbered males, and the authors suggested that clonal diversity may have been underestimated. No day 14 peak-response samples were available, so repertoires were characterized only after the peak T cell response. The 56-69-year group was small, and its depth increase did not reach significance, likely because of low power. The vaccine-associated CD4 TCRs covered the entire spike protein, and the dominant responses fell in regions 160-218 and 743-854.

A word on this clone: Its antigen is unknown. One base away there is no much larger clone; base qualities are not given.

The CDR3, from cysteine to phenylalanine, totals 15 residues. Just the 45-base CDR3 DNA is kept, in frame starting at base 1. Relative to germline, V is 0 bases shorter and J is 4 bases shorter, with 12 bases between their ends. Sequences SGHAT (CDR1) and FQNNGV (CDR2) are obtained from the germline V gene. The CDR3 regions of human TCRbeta chains were subjected to immunosequencing. The paper's processing steps were these. Repertoire TCRs were matched against a reference library of SARS-CoV-2-specific TCRs generated with the MIRA antigen-specificity platform. Breadth was defined as the fraction of unique TCRs that were SARS-CoV-2-associated. Depth was defined as the fraction of total T cells that were SARS-CoV-2-associated. Using the MIRA data, each spike-specific TCR was mapped to the spike region that the TCR reacts to and placed in a CD4 or CD8 class. Log10-transformed breadth and depth values were compared by one-way ANOVA with Sidak's multiple comparisons tests. Entries here come from immuneACCESS through TCRdb and include only in-frame sequences with V and J called. Some clones fail to appear in such tables; in the studies checked, an unresolved V gene covers under half of the shortfall, and the cause of the remainder is unknown. V, J and clone size derive from that table, while D and trimming were established from the DNA sequence. The sample table holds 73,000 or so clones, of which roughly 80% were seen once. Together, the top ten hold approximately 5.4% of the sample.

The material sequenced was peripheral blood, taken on day 0 of AZD1222 vaccination. The V gene is TRBV11-2 and the J gene is TRBJ1-2; the D segment could be TRBD1, given 5 matching bases. This TCR derives from an adult in good health. The base sequence is TGTGCCAGCAGCTTAGAGGCAGGGCCTGCCTATGGCTACACCTTC. It is translated as CASSLEAGPAYGYTF. Extended through the reference TRBV11-2 and TRBJ1-2 proteins, this CDR3 yields the full variable domain: EAGVAQSPRYKIIEKRQSVAFWCNPISGHATLYWYQQILGQGPKLLIQFQNNGVVDDSQLPKDRFSAERLKGVDSTLKIQPAKLEDSAVYLCASSLEAGPAYGYTFGSGTRLTVV.